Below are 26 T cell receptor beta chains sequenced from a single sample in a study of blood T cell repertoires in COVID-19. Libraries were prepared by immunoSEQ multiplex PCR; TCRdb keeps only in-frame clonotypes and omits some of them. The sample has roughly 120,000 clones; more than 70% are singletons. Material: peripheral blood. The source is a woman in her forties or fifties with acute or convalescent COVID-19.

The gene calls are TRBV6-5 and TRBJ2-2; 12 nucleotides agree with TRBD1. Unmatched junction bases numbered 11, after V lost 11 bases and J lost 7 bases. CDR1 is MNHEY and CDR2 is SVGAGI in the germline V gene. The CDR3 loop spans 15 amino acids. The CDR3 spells CALKPGQGAIGELFF. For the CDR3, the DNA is TGTGCCCTTAAACCGGGACAGGGGGCGATCGGGGAGCTGTTTTTT.

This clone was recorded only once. CDR3 coding DNA: TGTGCCAGCTCACCCCAGGACAGGGTCACTGAAGCTTTCTTT. It translates to CASSPQDRVTEAFF. The chain joins TRBV18 to TRBJ1-1, with TRBD1 matching 8 bases. V was clipped by 3 bases and J by 4 bases; unmatched bases: 4. This CDR3 is 14 amino acids long. Looked up from germline, CDR1 is KGHSH and CDR2 is LQKENI.

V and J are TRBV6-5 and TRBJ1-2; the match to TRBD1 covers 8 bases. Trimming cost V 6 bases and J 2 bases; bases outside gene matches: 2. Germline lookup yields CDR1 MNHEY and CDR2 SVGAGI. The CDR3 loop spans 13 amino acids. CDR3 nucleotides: TGTGCCAGCAGCAGGACAGGGAACTATGGCTACACCTTC. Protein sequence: CASSRTGNYGYTF.

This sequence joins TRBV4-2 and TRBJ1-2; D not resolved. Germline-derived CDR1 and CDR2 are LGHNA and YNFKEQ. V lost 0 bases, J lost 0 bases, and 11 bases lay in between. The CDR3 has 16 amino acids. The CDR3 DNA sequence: TGTGCCAGCAGCCAAGATCCGGGAGTAGCTAACTATGGCTACACCTTC. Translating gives CASSQDPGVANYGYTF.

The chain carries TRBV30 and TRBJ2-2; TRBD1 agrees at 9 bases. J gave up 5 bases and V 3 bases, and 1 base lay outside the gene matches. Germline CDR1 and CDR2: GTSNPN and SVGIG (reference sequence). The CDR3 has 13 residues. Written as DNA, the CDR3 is TGTGCCTGGAGCGGGACAGGGACCGGGGAGCTGTTTTTT. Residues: CAWSGTGTGELFF.

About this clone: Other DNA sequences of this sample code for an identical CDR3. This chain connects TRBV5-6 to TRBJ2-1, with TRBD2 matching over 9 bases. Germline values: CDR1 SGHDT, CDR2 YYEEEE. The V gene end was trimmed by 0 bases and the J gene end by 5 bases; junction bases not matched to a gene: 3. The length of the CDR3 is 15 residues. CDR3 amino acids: CASSLVASGNNEQFF. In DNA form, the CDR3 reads TGTGCCAGCAGCTTGGTAGCTAGCGGGAACAATGAGCAGTTCTTC.

CDR3 loop: CASSLRGGTQYF. CDR3 DNA: TGTGCCAGCAGCCTACGAGGAGGGACCCAGTACTTC. The V and J genes are TRBV7-2 and TRBJ2-5; D possibly corresponds to TRBD2 (5 bases). The CDR3 runs to 12 residues. Germline loops: CDR1 SGHTA, CDR2 FQGNSA. V was clipped by 5 bases and J by 7 bases, with 11 bases between them.

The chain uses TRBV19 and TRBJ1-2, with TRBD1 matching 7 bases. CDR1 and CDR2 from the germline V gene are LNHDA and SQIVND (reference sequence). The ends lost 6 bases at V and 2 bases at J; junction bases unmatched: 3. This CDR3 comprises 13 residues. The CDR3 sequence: CASREDRNYGYTF. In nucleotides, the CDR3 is TGTGCCAGTAGGGAGGACAGGAACTATGGCTACACCTTC.

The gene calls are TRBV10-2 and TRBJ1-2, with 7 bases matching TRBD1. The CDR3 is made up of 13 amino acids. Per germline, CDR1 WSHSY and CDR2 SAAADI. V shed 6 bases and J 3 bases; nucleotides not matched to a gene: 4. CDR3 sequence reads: CASSGQADYGYTF. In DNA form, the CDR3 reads TGCGCCAGCAGCGGACAGGCCGACTATGGCTACACCTTC.

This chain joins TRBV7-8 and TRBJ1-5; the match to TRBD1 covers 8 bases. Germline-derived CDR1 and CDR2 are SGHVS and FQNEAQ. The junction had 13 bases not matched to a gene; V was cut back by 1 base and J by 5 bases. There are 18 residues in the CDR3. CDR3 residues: CASSLGILAGGDHQPQHF. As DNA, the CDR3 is TGTGCCAGCAGCTTAGGGATCTTGGCAGGGGGCGATCATCAGCCCCAGCATTTT.

CDR3 amino acids: CASSPRWTSGSLNNEQFF. The CDR3 DNA follows: TGTGCCAGCTCACCAAGGTGGACTAGCGGGAGCCTGAACAATGAGCAGTTCTTC. The chain is built from TRBV18 and TRBJ2-1; 13 bases fit TRBD2. The CDR3 totals 18 residues. Trimming removed 2 bases from V and 5 bases from J; junction bases left unmatched: 9. Germline V gives CDR1 KGHSH, CDR2 LQKENI.

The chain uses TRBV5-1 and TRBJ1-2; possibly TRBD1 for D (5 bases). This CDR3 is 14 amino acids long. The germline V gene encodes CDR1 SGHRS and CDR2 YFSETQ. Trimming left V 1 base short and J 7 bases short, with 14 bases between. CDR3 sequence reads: CASSLTGESGGYTF. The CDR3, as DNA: TGCGCCAGCAGCTTGACGGGGGAGAGTGGTGGCTACACCTTC.

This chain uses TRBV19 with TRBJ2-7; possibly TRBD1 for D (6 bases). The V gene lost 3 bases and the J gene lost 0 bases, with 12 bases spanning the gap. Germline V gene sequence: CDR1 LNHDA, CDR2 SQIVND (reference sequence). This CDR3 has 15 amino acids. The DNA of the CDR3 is TGTGCCAGTAGTATCAGGCAGGGGAGCTCCTACGAGCAGTACTTC. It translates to CASSIRQGSSYEQYF.

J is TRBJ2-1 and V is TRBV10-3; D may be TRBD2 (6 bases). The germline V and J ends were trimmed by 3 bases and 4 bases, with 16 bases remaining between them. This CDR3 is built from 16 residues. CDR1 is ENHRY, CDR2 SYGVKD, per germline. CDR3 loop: CAISDGGRRSYNEQFF. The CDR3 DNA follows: TGTGCCATCAGTGATGGAGGGCGGAGGTCTTACAATGAGCAGTTCTTC.

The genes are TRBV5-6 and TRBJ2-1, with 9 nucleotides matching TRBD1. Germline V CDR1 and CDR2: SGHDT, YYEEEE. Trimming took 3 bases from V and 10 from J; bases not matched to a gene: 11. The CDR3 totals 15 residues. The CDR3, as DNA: TGTGCCAGCAGCTCCGTCCCGGGACAGGGTCAGGAGCAGTTCTTC. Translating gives CASSSVPGQGQEQFF.

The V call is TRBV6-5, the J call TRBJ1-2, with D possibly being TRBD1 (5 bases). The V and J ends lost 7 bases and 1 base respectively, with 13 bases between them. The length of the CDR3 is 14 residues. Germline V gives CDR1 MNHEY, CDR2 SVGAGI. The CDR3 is CASTGTGINYGYTF. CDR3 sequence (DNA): TGTGCCAGCACCGGGACTGGAATTAACTATGGCTACACCTTC.

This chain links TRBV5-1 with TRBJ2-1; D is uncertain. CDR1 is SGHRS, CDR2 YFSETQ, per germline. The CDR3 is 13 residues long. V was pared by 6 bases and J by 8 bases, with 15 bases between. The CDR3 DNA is TGCGCCAGCACCGAGCCACGATTGGATGAGCAGTTCTTC. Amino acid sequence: CASTEPRLDEQFF.

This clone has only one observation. The CDR3 region is CASSESSEKKTQYF. The CDR3, as DNA: TGTGCCAGCAGTGAGTCTAGCGAGAAGAAGACCCAGTACTTC. The chain links TRBV6-4 to TRBJ2-5; TRBD2 is a possible D gene (6 bases). Trimming stripped 3 bases from V and 6 bases from J, with 14 bases between. The CDR3 consists of 14 residues. Germline V gives CDR1 MRHNA, CDR2 SNTAGT.

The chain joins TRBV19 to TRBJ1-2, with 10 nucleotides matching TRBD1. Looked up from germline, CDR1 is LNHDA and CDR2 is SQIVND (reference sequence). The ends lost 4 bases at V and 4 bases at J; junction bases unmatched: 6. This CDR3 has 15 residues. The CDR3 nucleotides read TGTGCCAGTAGTAGGGACAGGGGCCCTATCTATGGCTACACCTTC. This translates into CASSRDRGPIYGYTF.

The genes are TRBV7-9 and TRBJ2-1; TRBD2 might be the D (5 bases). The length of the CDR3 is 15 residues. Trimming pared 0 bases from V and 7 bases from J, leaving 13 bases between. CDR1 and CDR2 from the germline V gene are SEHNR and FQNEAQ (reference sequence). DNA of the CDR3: TGTGCCAGCAGCTTAGCGGAAGGGAGCAGTAATGAGCAGTTCTTC. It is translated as CASSLAEGSSNEQFF.

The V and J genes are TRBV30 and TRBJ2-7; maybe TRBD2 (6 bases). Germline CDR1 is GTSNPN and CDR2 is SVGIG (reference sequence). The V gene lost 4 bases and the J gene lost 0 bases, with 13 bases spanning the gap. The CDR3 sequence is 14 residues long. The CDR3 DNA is TGTGCCTGGAACCGGGACTCGGACTCCTACGAGCAGTACTTC. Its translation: CAWNRDSDSYEQYF. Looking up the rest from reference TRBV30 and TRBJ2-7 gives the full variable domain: SQTIHQWPATLVQPVGSPLSLECTVEGTSNPNLYWYRQAAGRGLQLLFYSVGIGQISSEVPQNLSASRPQDRQFILSSKKLLLSDSGFYLCAWNRDSDSYEQYFGPGTRLTVT.

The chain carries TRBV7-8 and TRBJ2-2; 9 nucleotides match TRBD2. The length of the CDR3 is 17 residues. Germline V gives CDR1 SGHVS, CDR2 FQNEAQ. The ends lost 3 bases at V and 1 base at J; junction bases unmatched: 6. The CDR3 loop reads CASSFLVSGRNTGELFF. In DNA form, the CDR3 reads TGTGCCAGCAGCTTTTTAGTTAGCGGGAGGAACACCGGGGAGCTGTTTTTT.

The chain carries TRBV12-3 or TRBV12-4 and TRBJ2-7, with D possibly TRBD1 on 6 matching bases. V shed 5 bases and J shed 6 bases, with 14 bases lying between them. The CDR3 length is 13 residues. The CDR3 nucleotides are TGTGCCAGCAGTACCGTCGGACAGCTCGAGCAGTACTTC. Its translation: CASSTVGQLEQYF.

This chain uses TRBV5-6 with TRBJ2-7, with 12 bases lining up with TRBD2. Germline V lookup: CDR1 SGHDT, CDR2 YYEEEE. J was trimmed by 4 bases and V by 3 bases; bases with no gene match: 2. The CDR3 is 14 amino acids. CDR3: CASSYGLAGYEQYF. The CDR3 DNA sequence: TGTGCCAGCAGCTACGGACTAGCGGGGTACGAGCAGTACTTC. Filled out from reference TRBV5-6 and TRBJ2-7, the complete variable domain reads DAGVTQSPTHLIKTRGQQVTLRCSPKSGHDTVSWYQQALGQGPQFIFQYYEEEERQRGNFPDRFSGHQFPNYSSELNVNALLLGDSALYLCASSYGLAGYEQYFGPGTRLTVT.

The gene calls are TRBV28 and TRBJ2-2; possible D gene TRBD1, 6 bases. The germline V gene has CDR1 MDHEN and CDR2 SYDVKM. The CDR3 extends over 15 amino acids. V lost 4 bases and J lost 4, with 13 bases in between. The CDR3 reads CASSSPATGTGELFF. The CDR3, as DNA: TGTGCCAGCAGTTCACCCGCGACAGGCACCGGGGAGCTGTTTTTT.

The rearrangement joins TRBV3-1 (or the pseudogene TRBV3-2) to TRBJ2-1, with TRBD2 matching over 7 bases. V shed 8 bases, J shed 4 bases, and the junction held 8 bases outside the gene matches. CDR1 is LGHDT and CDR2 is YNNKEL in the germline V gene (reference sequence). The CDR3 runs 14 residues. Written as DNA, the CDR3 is TGTGCCAGCGTTGACGGGAGGAGGTACAATGAGCAGTTCTTC. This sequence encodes CASVDGRRYNEQFF.